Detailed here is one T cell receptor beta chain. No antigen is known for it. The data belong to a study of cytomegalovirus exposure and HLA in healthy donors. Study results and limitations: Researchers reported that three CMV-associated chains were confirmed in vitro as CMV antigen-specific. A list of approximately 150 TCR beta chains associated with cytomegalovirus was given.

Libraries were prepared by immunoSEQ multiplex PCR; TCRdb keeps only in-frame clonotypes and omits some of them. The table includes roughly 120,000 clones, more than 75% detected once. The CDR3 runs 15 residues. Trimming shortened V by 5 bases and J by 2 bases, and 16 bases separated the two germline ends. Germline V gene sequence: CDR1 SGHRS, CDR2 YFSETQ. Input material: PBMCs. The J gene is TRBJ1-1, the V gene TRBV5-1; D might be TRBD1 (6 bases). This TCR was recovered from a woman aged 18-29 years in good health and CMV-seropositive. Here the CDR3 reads CASSYITGPNTEAFF. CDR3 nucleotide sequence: TGCGCCAGCAGTTATATAACAGGGCCTAACACTGAAGCTTTCTTT.